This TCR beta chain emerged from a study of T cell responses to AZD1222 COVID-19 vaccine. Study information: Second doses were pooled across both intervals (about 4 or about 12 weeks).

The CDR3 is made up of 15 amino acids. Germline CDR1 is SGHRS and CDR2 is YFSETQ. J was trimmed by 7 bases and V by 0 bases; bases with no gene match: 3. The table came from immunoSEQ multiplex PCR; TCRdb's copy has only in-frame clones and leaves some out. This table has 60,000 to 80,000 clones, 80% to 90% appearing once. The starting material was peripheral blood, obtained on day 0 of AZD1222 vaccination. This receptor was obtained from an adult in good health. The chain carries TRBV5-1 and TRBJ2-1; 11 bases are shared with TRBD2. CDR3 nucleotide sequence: TGCGCCAGCAGCTTGGGACTAGCGGGGAGAAATGAGCAGTTCTTC. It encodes CASSLGLAGRNEQFF. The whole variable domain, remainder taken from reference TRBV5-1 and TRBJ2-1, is KAGVTQTPRYLIKTRGQQVTLSCSPISGHRSVSWYQQTPGQGLQFLFEYFSETQRNKGNFPGRFSGRQFSNSRSEMNVSTLELGDSALYLCASSLGLAGRNEQFFGPGTRLTVL.